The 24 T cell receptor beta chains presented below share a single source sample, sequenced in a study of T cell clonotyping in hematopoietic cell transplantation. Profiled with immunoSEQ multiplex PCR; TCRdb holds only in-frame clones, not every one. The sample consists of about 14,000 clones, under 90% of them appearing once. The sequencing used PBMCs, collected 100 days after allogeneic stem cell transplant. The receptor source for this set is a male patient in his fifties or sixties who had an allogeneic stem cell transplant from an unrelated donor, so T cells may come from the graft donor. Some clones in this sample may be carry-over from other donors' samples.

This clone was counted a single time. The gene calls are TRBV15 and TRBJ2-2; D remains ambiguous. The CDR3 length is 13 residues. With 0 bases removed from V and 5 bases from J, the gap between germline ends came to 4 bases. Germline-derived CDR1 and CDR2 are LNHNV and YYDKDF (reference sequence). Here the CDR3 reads CATSREGTGELFF. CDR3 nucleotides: TGTGCCACCAGCAGAGAAGGTACCGGGGAGCTGTTTTTT. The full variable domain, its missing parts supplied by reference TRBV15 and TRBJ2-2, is DAMVIQNPRYQVTQFGKPVTLSCSQTLNHNVMYWYQQKSSQAPKLLFHYYDKDFNNEADTPDNFQSRRPNTSFCFLDIRSPGLGDTAMYLCATSREGTGELFFGEGSRLTVL.

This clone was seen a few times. This CDR3 reads CASSRLLAPIYEQYF. The CDR3 region has the DNA TGTGCCAGCAGCCGCCTTCTAGCGCCCATCTACGAGCAGTACTTC. The rearrangement links TRBV5-6 to TRBJ2-7; maybe TRBD2 (6 bases). Trimming left V 4 bases short and J 3 bases short, with 17 bases between. CDR1 and CDR2 from the germline V gene are SGHDT and YYEEEE. The CDR3 is 15 amino acids.

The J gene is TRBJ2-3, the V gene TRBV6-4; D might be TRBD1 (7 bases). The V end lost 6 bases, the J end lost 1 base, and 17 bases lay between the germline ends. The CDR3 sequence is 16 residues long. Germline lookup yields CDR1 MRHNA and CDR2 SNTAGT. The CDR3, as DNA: TGTGCCAGCAGGGATAGTGCGGGGACAGGCACAGATACGCAGTATTTT. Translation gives CASRDSAGTGTDTQYF.

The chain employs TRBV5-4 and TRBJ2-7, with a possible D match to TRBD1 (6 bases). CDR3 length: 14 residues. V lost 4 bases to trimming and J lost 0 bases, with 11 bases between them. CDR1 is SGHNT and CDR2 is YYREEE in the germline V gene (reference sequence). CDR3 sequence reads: CASSSGQNSYEQYF. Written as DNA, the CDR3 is TGTGCCAGCAGCAGTGGACAGAACTCCTACGAGCAGTACTTC. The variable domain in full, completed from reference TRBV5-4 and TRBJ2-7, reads ETGVTQSPTHLIKTRGQQVTLRCSSQSGHNTVSWYQQALGQGPQFIFQYYREEENGRGNFPPRFSGLQFPNYSSELNVNALELDDSALYLCASSSGQNSYEQYFGPGTRLTVT.

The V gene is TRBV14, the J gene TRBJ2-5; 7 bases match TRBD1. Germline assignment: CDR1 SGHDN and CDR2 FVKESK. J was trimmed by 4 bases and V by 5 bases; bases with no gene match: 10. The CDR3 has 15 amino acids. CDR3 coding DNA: TGTGCCAGCAGCGCACTGACAGGGTGGCGAGAGACCCAGTACTTC. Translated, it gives CASSALTGWRETQYF.

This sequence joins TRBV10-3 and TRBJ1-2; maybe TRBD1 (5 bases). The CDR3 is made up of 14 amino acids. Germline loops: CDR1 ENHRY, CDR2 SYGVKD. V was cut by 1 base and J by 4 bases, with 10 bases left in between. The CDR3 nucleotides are TGTGCCATCAGTGAGTACCAGGGCGGCTATGGCTACACCTTC. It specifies CAISEYQGGYGYTF.

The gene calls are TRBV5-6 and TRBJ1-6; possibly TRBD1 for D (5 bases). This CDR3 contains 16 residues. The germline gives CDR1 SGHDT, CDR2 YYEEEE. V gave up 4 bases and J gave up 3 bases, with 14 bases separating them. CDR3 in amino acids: CASSLIRGSYNSPLHF. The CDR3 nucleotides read TGTGCCAGCAGCCTTATACGGGGGAGCTATAATTCACCCCTCCACTTT. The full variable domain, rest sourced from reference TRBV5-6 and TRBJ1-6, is DAGVTQSPTHLIKTRGQQVTLRCSPKSGHDTVSWYQQALGQGPQFIFQYYEEEERQRGNFPDRFSGHQFPNYSSELNVNALLLGDSALYLCASSLIRGSYNSPLHFGNGTRLTVT.

CDR3 sequence: CASSREGTQYF. CDR3 coding DNA: TGTGCCAGCAGCCGCGAGGGGACCCAGTACTTC. V gene TRBV13 combines with J gene TRBJ2-5, with TRBD2 as a possible D gene (5 bases). Trimming removed 5 bases from V and 7 bases from J, with 8 bases in between. Germline V lookup: CDR1 PRHDT, CDR2 FYEKMQ (reference sequence). CDR3 length: 11 amino acids.

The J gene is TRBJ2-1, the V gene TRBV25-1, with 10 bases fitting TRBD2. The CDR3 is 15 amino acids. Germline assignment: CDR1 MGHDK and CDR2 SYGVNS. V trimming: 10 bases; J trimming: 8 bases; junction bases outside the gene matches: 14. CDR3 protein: CATRGLAGEGYEQFF. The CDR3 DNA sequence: TGTGCCACCAGGGGCCTAGCGGGAGAGGGCTATGAGCAGTTCTTC.

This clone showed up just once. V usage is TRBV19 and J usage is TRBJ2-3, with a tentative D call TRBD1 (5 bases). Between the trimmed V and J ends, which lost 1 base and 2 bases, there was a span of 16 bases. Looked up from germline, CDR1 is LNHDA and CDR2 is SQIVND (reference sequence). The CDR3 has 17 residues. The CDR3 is CASSIGARTRSTDTQYF. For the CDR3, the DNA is TGTGCCAGTAGTATAGGGGCCAGGACACGCTCCACAGATACGCAGTATTTT.

CDR3 bases: TGTGCCAGCAGCCCCCTAGGGGAGACCCAGTACTTC. It codes for CASSPLGETQYF. The chain carries TRBV2 and TRBJ2-5; D gene uncertain. Germline-derived CDR1 and CDR2 are SNHLY and FYNNEI. Trimming took 6 bases from V and 5 from J, leaving 10 bases between them. The CDR3 totals 12 residues.

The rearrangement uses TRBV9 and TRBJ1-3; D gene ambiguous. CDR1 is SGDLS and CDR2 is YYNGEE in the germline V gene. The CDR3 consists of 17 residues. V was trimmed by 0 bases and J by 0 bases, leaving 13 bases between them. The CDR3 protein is CASSVGSAPFSGNTIYF. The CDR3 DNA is TGTGCCAGCAGCGTAGGGTCCGCTCCCTTCTCTGGAAACACCATATATTTT.

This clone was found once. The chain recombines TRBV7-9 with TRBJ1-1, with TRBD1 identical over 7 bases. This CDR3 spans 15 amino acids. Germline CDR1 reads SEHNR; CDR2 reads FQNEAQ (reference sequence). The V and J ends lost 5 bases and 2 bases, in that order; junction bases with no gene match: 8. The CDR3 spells CASSATGQPNTEAFF. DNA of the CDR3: TGTGCCAGCAGCGCCACGGGACAGCCAAACACTGAAGCTTTCTTT.

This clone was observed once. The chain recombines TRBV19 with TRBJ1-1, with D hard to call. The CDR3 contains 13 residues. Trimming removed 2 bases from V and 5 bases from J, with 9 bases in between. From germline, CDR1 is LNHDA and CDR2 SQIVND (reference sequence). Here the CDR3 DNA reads TGTGCCAGTAGTATAAGGGTTGGGACTGAAGCTTTCTTT. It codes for CASSIRVGTEAFF.

CDR3 nucleotides: TGTGCCAGCAGCTTGGTATCCCTAAGCACAGATACGCAGTATTTT. Encoded protein: CASSLVSLSTDTQYF. The chain is built from TRBV5-6 and TRBJ2-3, with D unclear. The germline V gene has CDR1 SGHDT and CDR2 YYEEEE. The CDR3 has 15 residues. Trimming left V 0 bases short and J 0 bases short, with 8 bases between.

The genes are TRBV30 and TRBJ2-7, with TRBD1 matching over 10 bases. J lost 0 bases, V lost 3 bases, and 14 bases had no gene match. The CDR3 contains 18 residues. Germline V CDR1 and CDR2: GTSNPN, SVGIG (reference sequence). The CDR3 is CAWSLRGMTGGYSYEQYF. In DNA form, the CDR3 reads TGTGCCTGGAGCCTACGAGGGATGACAGGGGGCTACTCCTACGAGCAGTACTTC. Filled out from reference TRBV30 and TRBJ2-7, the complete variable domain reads SQTIHQWPATLVQPVGSPLSLECTVEGTSNPNLYWYRQAAGRGLQLLFYSVGIGQISSEVPQNLSASRPQDRQFILSSKKLLLSDSGFYLCAWSLRGMTGGYSYEQYFGPGTRLTVT.

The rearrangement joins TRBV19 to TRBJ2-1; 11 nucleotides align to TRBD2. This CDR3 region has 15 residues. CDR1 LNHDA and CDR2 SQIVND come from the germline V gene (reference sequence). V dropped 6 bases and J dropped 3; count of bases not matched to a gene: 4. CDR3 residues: CASSPTSGNYNEQFF. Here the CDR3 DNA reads TGTGCCAGTAGCCCGACTAGCGGGAACTACAATGAGCAGTTCTTC.

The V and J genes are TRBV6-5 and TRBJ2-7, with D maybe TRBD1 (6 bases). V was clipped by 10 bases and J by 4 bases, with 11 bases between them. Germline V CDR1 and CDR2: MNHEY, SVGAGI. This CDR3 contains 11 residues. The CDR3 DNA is TGTGCCACCGCCAGGGGTTACGAGCAGTACTTC. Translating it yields CATARGYEQYF.

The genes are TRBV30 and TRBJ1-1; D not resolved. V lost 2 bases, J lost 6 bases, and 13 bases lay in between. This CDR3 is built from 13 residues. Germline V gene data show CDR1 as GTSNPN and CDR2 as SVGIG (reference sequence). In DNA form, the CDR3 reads TGTGCCTGGAGTTCTGACTTAGGCGCTGAAGCTTTCTTT. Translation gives CAWSSDLGAEAFF. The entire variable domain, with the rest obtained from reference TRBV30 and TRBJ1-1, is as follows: SQTIHQWPATLVQPVGSPLSLECTVEGTSNPNLYWYRQAAGRGLQLLFYSVGIGQISSEVPQNLSASRPQDRQFILSSKKLLLSDSGFYLCAWSSDLGAEAFFGQGTRLTVV.

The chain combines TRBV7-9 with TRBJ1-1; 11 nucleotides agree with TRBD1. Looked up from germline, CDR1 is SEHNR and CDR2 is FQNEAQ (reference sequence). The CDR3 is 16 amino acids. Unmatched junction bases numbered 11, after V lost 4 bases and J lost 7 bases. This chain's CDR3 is CASSSGTGGMSVEAFF. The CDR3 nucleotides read TGTGCCAGCAGCTCCGGGACAGGGGGAATGTCAGTTGAAGCTTTCTTT.

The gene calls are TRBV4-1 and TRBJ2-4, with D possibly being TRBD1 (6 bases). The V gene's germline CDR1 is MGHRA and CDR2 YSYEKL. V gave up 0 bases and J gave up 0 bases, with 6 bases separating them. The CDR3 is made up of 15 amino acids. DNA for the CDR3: TGCGCCAGCAGCCAAGACAGGGGAGCCAAAAACATTCAGTACTTC. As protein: CASSQDRGAKNIQYF.

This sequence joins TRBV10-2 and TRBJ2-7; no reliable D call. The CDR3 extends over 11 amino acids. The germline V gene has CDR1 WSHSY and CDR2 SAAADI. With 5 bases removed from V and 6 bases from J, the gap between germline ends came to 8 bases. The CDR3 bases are TGCGCCAGCAGTTTAAAATCCGAGCAGTACTTC. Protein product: CASSLKSEQYF.

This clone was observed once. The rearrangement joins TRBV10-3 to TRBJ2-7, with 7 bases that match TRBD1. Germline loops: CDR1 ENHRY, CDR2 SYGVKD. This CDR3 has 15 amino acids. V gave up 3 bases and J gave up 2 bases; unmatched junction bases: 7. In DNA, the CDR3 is TGTGCCATCAGTGACCCTAGGACAGGCCCCTACGAGCAGTACTTC. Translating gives CAISDPRTGPYEQYF.

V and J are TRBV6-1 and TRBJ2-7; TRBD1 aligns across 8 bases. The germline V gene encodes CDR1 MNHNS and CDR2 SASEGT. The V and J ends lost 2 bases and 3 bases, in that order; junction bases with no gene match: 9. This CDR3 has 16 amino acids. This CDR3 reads CASSESPGGLYYEQYF. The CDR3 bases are TGTGCCAGCAGTGAATCACCAGGGGGCCTTTACTACGAGCAGTACTTC.